This T cell receptor beta chain appears in the sequencing data of a study of identical twins. The CDR3 consists of 16 residues. Germline loops: CDR1 LGHDT, CDR2 YNNKEL (reference sequence). V was pared by 3 bases and J by 6 bases, with 18 bases between. TCRdb independently ran MiXCR on the 5' RACE reads; one entry per CDR3 protein. The data hold hundreds of thousands of distinct CDR3 sequences, with approximately 22% observed a single time. This clonotype was counted ten times or more. Another study also made use of these data, one on T cells expressing NK-cell markers.

Input material: PBMCs. The sequence was collected from a woman younger than 35 in good health. This chain joins TRBV3-1 and TRBJ2-1, with D unclear. CDR3 sequence: CASSHSGPPPLNEQFF. The CDR3 DNA sequence: TGTGCCAGCAGCCATTCTGGGCCTCCGCCCCTCAATGAGCAGTTCTTC.